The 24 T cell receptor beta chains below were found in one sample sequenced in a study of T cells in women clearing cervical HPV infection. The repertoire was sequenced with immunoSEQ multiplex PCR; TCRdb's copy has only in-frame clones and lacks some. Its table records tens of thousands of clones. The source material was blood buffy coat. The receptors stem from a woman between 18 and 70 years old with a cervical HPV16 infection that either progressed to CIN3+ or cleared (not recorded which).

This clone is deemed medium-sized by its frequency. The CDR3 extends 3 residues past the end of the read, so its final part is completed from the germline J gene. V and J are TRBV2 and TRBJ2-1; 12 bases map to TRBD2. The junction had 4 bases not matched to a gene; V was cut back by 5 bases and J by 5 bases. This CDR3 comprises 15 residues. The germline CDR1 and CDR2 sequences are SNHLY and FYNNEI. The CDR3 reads CASSLRTSGNNEQFF. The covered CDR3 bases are TGTGCCAGCAGTCTCCGGACTAGCGGGAACAATGAG.

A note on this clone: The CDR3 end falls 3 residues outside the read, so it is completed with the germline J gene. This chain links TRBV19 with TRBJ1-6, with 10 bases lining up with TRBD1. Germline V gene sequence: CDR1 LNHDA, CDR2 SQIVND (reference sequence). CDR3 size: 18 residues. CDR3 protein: CASSILVSGTGDRRALHF. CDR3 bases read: TGTGCCAGTAGTATCCTAGTTTCCGGGACAGGGGACCGTCGGGCC.

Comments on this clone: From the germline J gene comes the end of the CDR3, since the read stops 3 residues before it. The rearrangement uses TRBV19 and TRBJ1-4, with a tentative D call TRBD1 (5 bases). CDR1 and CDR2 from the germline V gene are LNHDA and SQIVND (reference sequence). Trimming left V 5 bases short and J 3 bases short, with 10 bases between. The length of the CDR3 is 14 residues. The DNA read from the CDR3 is TGTGCCAGTAGTCCCTTCAGGGCTAATGAAAAA. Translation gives CASSPFRANEK. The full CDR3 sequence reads CASSPFRANEKLFF.

CDR3 DNA (partial): TGTGCCAGCAGCTTAACAGGGGGAACTGAA. Translation gives CASSLTGGTE. The CDR3, in full, reads CASSLTGGTEAFF. The rearrangement links TRBV7-3 to TRBJ1-1; D perhaps matches TRBD1 (6 bases). From the germline J gene comes the end of the CDR3, since the read stops 3 residues before it. Germline CDR1 reads SGHTA; CDR2 reads FQGTGA. Trimming left V 0 bases short and J 5 bases short, with 7 bases between. This CDR3 has 13 residues.

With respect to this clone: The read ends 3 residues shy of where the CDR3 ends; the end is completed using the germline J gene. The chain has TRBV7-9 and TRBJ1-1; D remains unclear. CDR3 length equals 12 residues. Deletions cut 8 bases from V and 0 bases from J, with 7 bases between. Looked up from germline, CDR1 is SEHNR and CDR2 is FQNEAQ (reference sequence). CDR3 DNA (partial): TGTGCCAGCGGTCTACTGAACACTGAA. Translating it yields CASGLLNTE. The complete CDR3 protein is CASGLLNTEAFF.

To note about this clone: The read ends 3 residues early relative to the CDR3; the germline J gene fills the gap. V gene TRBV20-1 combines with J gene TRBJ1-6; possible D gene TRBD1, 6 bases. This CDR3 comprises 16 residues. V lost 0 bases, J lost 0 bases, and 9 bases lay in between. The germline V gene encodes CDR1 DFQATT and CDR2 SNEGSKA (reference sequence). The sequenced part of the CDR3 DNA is TGCAGTGCTAGAGACGGACAGACCTCCTATAATTCACCC. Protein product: CSARDGQTSYNSP. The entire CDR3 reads CSARDGQTSYNSPLHF.

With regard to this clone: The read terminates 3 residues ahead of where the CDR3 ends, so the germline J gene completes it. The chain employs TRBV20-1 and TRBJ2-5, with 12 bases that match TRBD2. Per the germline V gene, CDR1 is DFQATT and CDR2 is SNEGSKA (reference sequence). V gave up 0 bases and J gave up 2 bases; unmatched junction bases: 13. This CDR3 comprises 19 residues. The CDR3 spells CSARDILAGGLNYQETQYF. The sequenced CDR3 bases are TGCAGTGCTAGAGATATACTAGCGGGAGGCCTAAACTATCAAGAGACC.

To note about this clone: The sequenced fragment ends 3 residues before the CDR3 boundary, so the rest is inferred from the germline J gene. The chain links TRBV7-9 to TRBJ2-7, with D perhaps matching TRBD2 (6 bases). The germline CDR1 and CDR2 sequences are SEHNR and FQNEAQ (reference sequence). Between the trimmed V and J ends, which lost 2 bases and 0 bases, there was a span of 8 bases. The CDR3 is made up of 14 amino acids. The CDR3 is CASSLTGLSYEQYF. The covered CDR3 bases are TGTGCCAGCAGCTTAACGGGACTCTCCTACGAG.

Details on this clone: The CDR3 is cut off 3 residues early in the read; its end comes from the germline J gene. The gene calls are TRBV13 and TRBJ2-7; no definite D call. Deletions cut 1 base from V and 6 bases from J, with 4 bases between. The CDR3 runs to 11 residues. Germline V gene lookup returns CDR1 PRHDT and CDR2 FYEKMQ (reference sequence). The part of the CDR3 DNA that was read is TGTGCCAGCAGCTTAGAGGGCGAG. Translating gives CASSLEGE. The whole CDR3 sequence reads CASSLEGEQYF.

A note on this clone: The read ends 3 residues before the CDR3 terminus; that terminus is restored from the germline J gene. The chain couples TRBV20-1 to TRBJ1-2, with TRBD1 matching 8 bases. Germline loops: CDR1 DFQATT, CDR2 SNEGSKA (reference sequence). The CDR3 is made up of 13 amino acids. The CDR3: CSARGQEDYDYTF. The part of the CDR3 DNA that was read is TGCAGTGCCAGGGGACAGGAGGATTACGAC.

CDR3 in amino acids: CASSMELGNEQFF. The DNA read from the CDR3 is TGTGCCAGCAGCATGGAACTAGGCAATGAG. The chain employs TRBV7-3 and TRBJ2-1; a weak D match, TRBD2 (5 bases). The read is 3 residues too short to cover the CDR3 end, so that end is filled in from the germline J gene. Trimming removed 5 bases at V and 6 bases at J, with 11 bases between. CDR3 length: 13 amino acids. CDR1 and CDR2 from the germline V gene are SGHTA and FQGTGA. The entire variable domain, with the rest obtained from reference TRBV7-3 and TRBJ2-1, is as follows: GAGVSQTPSNKVTEKGKYVELRCDPISGHTALYWYRQSLGQGPEFLIYFQGTGAADDSGLPNDRFFAVRPEGSVSTLKIQRTERGDSAVYLCASSMELGNEQFFGPGTRLTVL.

The CDR3: CASSPGYGNTIYF. Incomplete CDR3 DNA: TGTGCCAGCAGCCCAGGGTACGGAAACACC. This rearrangement joins TRBV7-2 to TRBJ1-3; D is possibly TRBD1 (5 bases). The read halts 3 residues ahead of the CDR3 end, with the missing end drawn from the germline J gene. V was cut by 5 bases and J by 4 bases, with 9 bases left in between. CDR1 and CDR2 from the germline V gene are SGHTA and FQGNSA. The CDR3 spans 13 residues.

The CDR3 region is CASSEHLAGGTDTQYF. The covered CDR3 bases are TGTGCCAGTAGTGAACACCTAGCGGGAGGCACAGATACG. This chain links TRBV19 with TRBJ2-3; 10 nucleotides agree with TRBD2. The read is 3 residues too short to cover the CDR3 end, so that end is filled in from the germline J gene. In germline, CDR1 is LNHDA, CDR2 SQIVND (reference sequence). The CDR3 is 16 amino acids. The V segment lost 5 bases and the J segment 1 base; nucleotides outside the gene matches: 6.

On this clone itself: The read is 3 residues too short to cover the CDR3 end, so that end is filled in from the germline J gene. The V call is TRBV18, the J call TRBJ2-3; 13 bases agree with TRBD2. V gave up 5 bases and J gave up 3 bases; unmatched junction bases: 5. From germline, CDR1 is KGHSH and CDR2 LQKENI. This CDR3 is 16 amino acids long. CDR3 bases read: TGTGCCAGCTCAACGTCACTAGCGGGAGGGACAGATACG. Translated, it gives CASSTSLAGGTDT. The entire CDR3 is CASSTSLAGGTDTQYF. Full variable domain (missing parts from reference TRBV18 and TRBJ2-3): NAGVMQNPRHLVRRRGQEARLRCSPMKGHSHVYWYRQLPEEGLKFMVYLQKENIIDESGMPKERFSAEFPKEGPSILRIQQVVRGDSAAYFCASSTSLAGGTDTQYFGPGTRLTVL.

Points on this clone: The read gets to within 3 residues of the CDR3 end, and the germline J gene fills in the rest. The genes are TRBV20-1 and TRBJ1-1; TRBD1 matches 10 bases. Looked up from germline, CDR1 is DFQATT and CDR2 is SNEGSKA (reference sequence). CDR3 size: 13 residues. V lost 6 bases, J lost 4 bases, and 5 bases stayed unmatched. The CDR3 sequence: CSAYDRGPTEAFF. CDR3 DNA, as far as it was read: TGCAGTGCCTACGACAGGGGGCCCACTGAA.

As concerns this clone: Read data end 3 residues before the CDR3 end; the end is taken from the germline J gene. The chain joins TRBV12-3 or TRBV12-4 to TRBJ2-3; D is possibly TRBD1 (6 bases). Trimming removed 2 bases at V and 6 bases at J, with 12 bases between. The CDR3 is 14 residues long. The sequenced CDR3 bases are TGTGCCAGCAGTTTACAGGGGCCACGGGATACG. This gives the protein CASSLQGPRDT. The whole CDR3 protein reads CASSLQGPRDTQYF.

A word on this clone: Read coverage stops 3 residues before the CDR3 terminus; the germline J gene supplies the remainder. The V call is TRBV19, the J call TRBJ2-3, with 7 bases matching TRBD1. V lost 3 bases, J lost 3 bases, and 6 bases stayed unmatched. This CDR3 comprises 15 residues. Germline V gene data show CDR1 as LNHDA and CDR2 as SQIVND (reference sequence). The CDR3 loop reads CASSIGDSMTDTQYF. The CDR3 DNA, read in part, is TGTGCCAGTAGTATCGGGGACAGTATGACAGATACG.

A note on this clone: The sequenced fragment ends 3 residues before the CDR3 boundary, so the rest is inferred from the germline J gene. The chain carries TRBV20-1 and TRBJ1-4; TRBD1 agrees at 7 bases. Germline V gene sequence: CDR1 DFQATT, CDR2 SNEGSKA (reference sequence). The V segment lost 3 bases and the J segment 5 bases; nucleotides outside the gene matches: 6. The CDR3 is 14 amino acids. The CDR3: CSARPGQPNEKLFF. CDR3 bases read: TGCAGTGCTAGGCCGGGACAGCCAAATGAAAAA.

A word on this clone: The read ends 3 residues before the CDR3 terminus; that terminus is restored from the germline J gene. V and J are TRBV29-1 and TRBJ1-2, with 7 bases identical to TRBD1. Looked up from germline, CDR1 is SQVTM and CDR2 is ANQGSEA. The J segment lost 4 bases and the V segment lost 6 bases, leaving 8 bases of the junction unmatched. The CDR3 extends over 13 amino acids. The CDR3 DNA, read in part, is TGCAGCGTCCATGGACAGGCGTCCTATGGC. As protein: CSVHGQASYG. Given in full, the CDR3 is CSVHGQASYGYTF.

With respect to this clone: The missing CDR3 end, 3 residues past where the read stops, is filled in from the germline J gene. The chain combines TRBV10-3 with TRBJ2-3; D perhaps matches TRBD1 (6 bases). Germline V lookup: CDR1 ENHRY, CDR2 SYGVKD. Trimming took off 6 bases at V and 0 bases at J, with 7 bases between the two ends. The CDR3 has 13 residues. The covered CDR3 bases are TGTGCCATCAGCCAGGGGAGCACAGATACG. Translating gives CAISQGSTDT. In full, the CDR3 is CAISQGSTDTQYF.

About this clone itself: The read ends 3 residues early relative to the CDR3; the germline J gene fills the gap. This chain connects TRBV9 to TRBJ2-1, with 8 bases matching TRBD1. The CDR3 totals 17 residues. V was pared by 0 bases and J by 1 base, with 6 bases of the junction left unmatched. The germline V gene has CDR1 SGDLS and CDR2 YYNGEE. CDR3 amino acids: CASSVARGQVSYNEQFF. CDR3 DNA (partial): TGTGCCAGCAGCGTAGCTAGGGGACAGGTTTCCTACAATGAG.

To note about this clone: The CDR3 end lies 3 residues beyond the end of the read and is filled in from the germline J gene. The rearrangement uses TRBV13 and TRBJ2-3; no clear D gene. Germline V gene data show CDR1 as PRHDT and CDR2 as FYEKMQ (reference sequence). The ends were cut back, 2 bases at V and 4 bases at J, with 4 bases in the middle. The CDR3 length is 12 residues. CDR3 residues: CASSLRADTQYF. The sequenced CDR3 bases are TGTGCCAGCAGCTTACGGGCAGATACG.

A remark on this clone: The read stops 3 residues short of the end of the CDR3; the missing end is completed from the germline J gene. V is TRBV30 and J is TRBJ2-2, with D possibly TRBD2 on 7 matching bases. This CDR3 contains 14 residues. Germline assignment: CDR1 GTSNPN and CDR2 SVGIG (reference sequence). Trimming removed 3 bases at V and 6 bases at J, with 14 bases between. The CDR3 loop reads CAWSPGGVSGELFF. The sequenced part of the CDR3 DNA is TGTGCCTGGAGCCCGGGGGGCGTATCCGGGGAG.

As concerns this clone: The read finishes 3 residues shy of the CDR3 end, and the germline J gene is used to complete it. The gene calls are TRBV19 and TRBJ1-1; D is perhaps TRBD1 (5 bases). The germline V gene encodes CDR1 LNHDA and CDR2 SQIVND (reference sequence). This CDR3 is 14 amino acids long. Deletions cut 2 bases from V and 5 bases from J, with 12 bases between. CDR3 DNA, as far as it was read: TGTGCCAGTAGTATACAAGGGGTGGGGACTGAA. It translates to CASSIQGVGTE. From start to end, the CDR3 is CASSIQGVGTEAFF.